The clone carrying this T cell receptor beta chain occurred a few times. Its antigen is unidentified. This sample is drawn from a study of intratumoral heterogeneity in liver cancer. Study-wide background: The median patient age was approximately 60 years, and most were male.

All patients had early-stage hepatocellular carcinoma and were untreated before surgical resection. Sampled areas showed no macroscopic evidence of necrosis or hemorrhage. Sequenced by immunoSEQ multiplex PCR; TCRdb stores in-frame clones only, minus some. This table has 20,000 or so clones, around 67% appearing once. Germline V lookup: CDR1 SGHTA, CDR2 FQGNSA. J gave up 6 bases and V 2 bases, and 20 bases lay outside the gene matches. This CDR3 spans 19 amino acids. Broader study findings: A noted limitation was under-sampling of tumor-infiltrating lymphocytes.

The receptor was isolated from a woman in her 70s with hepatocellular carcinoma. The sequencing used tumor-adjacent normal tissue, collected before any cancer treatment. The V call is TRBV7-2, the J call TRBJ2-7, with TRBD2 matching over 9 bases. The CDR3 spells CASSLPAAGPGLASLEQYF. The DNA of the CDR3 is TGTGCCAGCAGCTTACCCGCAGCAGGCCCGGGACTAGCCTCTCTCGAGCAGTACTTC.